The rows below give T cell receptor beta chains drawn from one sample of a study of human T cells and chemical hapten exposure. One entry per CDR3 protein results from TCRdb running MiXCR on the 5' RACE reads. In the table there are 81,000 or so distinct CDR3 sequences, about 8% of which are singletons. The receptor set was obtained from a male donor in good health. Each CDR3 is given without its conserved first and last residue. The size field is filled for only some rows; it gives once, few, many or a size class.

length	J	V	size	CDR3
16	TRBJ1-3	TRBV18	many	ASSPGTGKLNSGNTIY
11	TRBJ1-2	TRBV6-1	few	ASSVGTNYGYT
10	TRBJ2-1	TRBV15	many	ATSTGGDEQF
12	TRBJ2-3	TRBV20-1	NA	SALGTSRTDTQY
13	TRBJ2-5	TRBV12-3/TRBV12-4	many	ASSFRDRGQETQY
13	TRBJ2-7	TRBV25-1	NA	ASSGGTYHSYEQY
12	TRBJ1-2	TRBV6-5	many	ASKVALAGNGYT
13	TRBJ1-1	TRBV2	NA	ASKDPGQPNTEAF
13	TRBJ1-1	TRBV7-2	NA	ASSLGVLMNTEAF
12	TRBJ2-5	TRBV27	NA	ASSSQGTEETQY
12	TRBJ1-5	TRBV12-3/TRBV12-4	many	ASGGGLGNQPQH
11	TRBJ1-1	TRBV20-1	many	SARGGRDTEAF
17	TRBJ2-1	TRBV9	few	ASSVRSGLAGVKRGEQF
12	TRBJ1-4	TRBV5-1	many	ASSLWTTGEKLF
12	TRBJ2-1	TRBV6-4	NA	ASSGTSGGNEQF
12	TRBJ1-5	TRBV19	NA	ASGGAQAGQPQH
10	TRBJ2-5	TRBV6-5	many	ASSSHPTTQY
8	TRBJ1-1	TRBV6-5	few	ASSYSKDL
14	TRBJ1-6	TRBV27	NA	ASSLFGQGKGSPLH
15	TRBJ2-1	TRBV6-2/TRBV6-3	many	ASSSSGLAFSYNEQF
15	TRBJ2-7	TRBV27	many	ASSLKGLGSGTYEQY
13	TRBJ2-7	TRBV12-3/TRBV12-4	NA	ASSVRETGSYEQY
15	TRBJ2-3	TRBV28	few	ASSLTAPGSSTDTQY
11	TRBJ1-5	TRBV27	NA	ASSEWSGQPQH
14	TRBJ2-7	TRBV6-6	many	ASSYSPRESPYEQY
11	TRBJ2-7	TRBV7-2	few	ASSLYRAYEQY
13	TRBJ2-1	TRBV4-2	NA	ASSFGTSGENEQF
13	TRBJ2-7	TRBV6-6	few	ASSPRTSGSEEQY
11	TRBJ1-2	TRBV5-1	many	ASAENRNYGYT
12	TRBJ1-5	TRBV12-3/TRBV12-4	few	ASSLEQSNQPQH
9	TRBJ2-1	TRBV4-1	many	ASSPSGEQF
13	TRBJ1-1	TRBV6-5	many	ASSYGTGGATEAF
13	TRBJ2-7	TRBV6-5	NA	ASSYGAGDYHEQY
13	TRBJ2-1	TRBV30	many	AWSWLAGDYNEQF
12	TRBJ2-1	TRBV24-1	many	ATSDLREGNEQF
14	TRBJ2-3	TRBV14	few	ASSQGVLQRTDTQY
14	TRBJ1-1	TRBV6-6	few	ASTNRDRGLNTEAF
17	TRBJ2-1	TRBV18	many	ASSPRDPTSVSSYNEQF
14	TRBJ1-2	TRBV7-2	NA	ASSPTGAIQGYGYT
11	TRBJ2-5	TRBV10-3	few	AISGRYQETQY
10	TRBJ2-3	TRBV12-3/TRBV12-4	few	ASSGGGDTQY
13	TRBJ2-3	TRBV7-9	few	ASSFFGQGADTQY
14	TRBJ2-3	TRBV29-1	many	SVESRQGASTDTQY
10	TRBJ1-2	TRBV3-1	few	ASSQMGNGYT
16	TRBJ2-3	TRBV7-9	NA	ASSLAGGGSGATDTQY
14	TRBJ1-2	TRBV7-2	few	ASSPQPGQNYYGYT
13	TRBJ2-1	TRBV29-1	many	SVEDMASGSYEQF
13	TRBJ2-1	TRBV18	NA	ASSPRDRGTDEQF
13	TRBJ2-7	TRBV4-3	NA	ASSQDVTGPYEQY
13	TRBJ2-1	TRBV29-1	many	SVEGGTRSYNEQF
13	TRBJ1-3	TRBV20-1	NA	SARSLFSSGNTIY
15	TRBJ2-3	TRBV6-5	NA	ASTRRASGIITDTQY
13	TRBJ2-6	TRBV12-3/TRBV12-4	few	ASSFPRQGANVLT
14	TRBJ1-3	TRBV4-2	NA	ASSQDPEFSGNTIY
11	TRBJ2-7	TRBV7-2	NA	ASSYPQRNEQY
13	TRBJ2-5	TRBV23-1	many	ASTGTSDSKETQY
14	TRBJ2-5	TRBV5-5	NA	ASSLSRDSLQETQY
12	TRBJ1-1	TRBV6-6	NA	ASSSFDRITEAF
15	TRBJ1-6	TRBV27	NA	ASSLEYEDFPNSPLH
15	TRBJ1-3	TRBV7-2	few	ASSARQGLSSGNTIY